This T cell receptor beta chain was sequenced for a study of blood T cell repertoires in COVID-19 (dated by TCRdb to 2019 to 2021). With respect to the entire study: Collaborator samples came from the United States, Italy and Spain and covered acute and convalescent phases of COVID-19. Samples came from the ongoing ImmuneRACE study (first 160 participants) plus 1,254 subjects from 6 global collaborators. HLA class I and class II types, where available, came from metadata supplied by the sample provider rather than from assay-based typing. A freely available public database, intended as a resource for researchers studying the immune response to SARS-CoV-2, is where the repertoires were released. The material from the prospective study consisted of cDNA or gDNA derived from T cells, B-cell-depleted T cells, or PBMCs. Subjects who had been exposed to COVID-19, were actively infected with it, or had recovered from it provided the deeply sampled blood TCRbeta repertoires that made up the dataset. The sample metadata nearly always contained a de-identified subject ID, COVID-19 status, age in years and sex.

The collaborating institutions used their own protocols to collect whole blood in K2EDTA tubes. For TCRbeta analysis, collaborator samples were shipped as frozen whole blood, as isolated PBMCs, or as DNA extracted from either sample type. TCRbeta CDR3 regions were amplified from genomic DNA using the immunoSEQ Assay, a bias-controlled multiplex PCR. In the original analysis: Within the assay, amplification of reference gene primers was used to estimate how many nucleated cells each sample contained. Sequence reads were collapsed and filtered to measure the absolute abundance of every unique TCRbeta CDR3 rearrangement. Productive Simpson clonality was computed per sample as the square root of Simpson's diversity index over productive rearrangements. Sourced from immuneACCESS, this table was stored by TCRdb with only in-frame sequences that have V and J called. A share of the clones is absent; for the studies checked, an unresolved V gene accounts for under half, and the remainder has no known explanation. V, J and clone size derive from that table, while D and trimming were established from the DNA sequence. Here the sample has 190,000 or so clones; just under 80% occur a single time. In total, the top ten clones hold 2.5% to 3% of the sample.

The research as a whole found: Clinical and demographic metadata were provided uncurated, with the amount varying by source and participant.

The CDR3 goes from the cysteine to the phenylalanine over 13 residues. CDR3 DNA is the only sequence kept; it has 39 bases, read in frame from the first base. V loses 5 bases, J loses 4 bases, and the germline ends lie 11 bases apart. Based on the germline V gene, the CDR1 and CDR2 sequences are SGHAT and FQNNGV. This clone was counted a single time. Its antigen is currently not known. Base-call qualities are not available, and no considerably larger clone is one nucleotide away. The receptor was derived from a woman of 80 years or more with active or convalescent COVID-19. The specimen sequenced was peripheral blood. The chain is made from TRBV11-2 and TRBJ1-1; perhaps TRBD1 is the D gene, with 6 bases matching. The nucleotides are TGTGCCAGCAGCCCCAGGACAGCCACTGAAGCTTTCTTT. The resulting protein is CASSPRTATEAFF.